This T cell receptor beta chain came from a study of T cell responses to AZD1222 COVID-19 vaccine. Notes on this clone: Its target is not known.

Study results and caveats: Two AZD1222 administrations were followed by greater Spike-specific TCR breadth and depth. Nearly half of spike-specific TCRs reportedly go after variant regions that carry no mutations.

The CDR3 has 13 residues. V was trimmed by 3 bases and J by 6 bases, leaving 10 bases between them. Generated by immunoSEQ multiplex PCR, the TCRdb table keeps only in-frame clones and is missing some. This table holds about 59,000 clones, roughly nine tenths found once. The sequencing here drew on peripheral blood, taken 28 days after the second AZD1222 dose. The chain couples TRBV12-3 or TRBV12-4 to TRBJ2-3; D might be TRBD1 (6 bases). The TCR originated in an adult who received the AZD1222 COVID-19 vaccine. The CDR3 loop reads CASSFGQSDTQYF. CDR3 nucleotide sequence: TGTGCCAGCAGTTTCGGACAGTCGGATACGCAGTATTTT.